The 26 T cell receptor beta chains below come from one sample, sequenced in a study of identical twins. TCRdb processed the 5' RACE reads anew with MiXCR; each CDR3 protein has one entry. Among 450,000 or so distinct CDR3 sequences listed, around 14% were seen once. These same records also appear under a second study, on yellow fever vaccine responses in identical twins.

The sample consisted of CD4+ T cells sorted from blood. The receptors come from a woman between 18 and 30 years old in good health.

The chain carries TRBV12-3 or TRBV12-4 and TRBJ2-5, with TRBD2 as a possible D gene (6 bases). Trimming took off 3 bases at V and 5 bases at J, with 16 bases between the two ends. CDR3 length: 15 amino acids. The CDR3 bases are TGTGCCAGCAGTTTTGGAACTAGCCAGGCGGAGACCCAGTACTTC. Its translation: CASSFGTSQAETQYF.

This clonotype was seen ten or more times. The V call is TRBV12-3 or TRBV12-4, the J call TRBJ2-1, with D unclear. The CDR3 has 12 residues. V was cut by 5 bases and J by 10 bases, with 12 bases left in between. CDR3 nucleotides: TGTGCCAGCAGTCGTGTTCAACTCGAGCAGTTCTTC. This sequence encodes CASSRVQLEQFF.

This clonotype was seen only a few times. CDR3 amino acids: CASSSRGVYGYTF. The CDR3 nucleotides are TGTGCCAGCAGCTCCAGGGGGGTCTATGGCTACACCTTC. The chain recombines TRBV3-1 with TRBJ1-2; TRBD1 matches 7 bases. The germline V gene encodes CDR1 LGHDT and CDR2 YNNKEL (reference sequence). V shed 5 bases, J shed 4 bases, and the junction held 4 bases outside the gene matches. The CDR3 is 13 amino acids.

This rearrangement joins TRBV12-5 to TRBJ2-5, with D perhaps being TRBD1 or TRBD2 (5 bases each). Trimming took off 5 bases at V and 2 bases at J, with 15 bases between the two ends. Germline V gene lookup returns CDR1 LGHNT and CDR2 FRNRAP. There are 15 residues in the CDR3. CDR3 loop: CASGPSGTSQETQYF. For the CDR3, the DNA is TGTGCTAGTGGTCCCTCTGGGACGTCGCAAGAGACCCAGTACTTC.

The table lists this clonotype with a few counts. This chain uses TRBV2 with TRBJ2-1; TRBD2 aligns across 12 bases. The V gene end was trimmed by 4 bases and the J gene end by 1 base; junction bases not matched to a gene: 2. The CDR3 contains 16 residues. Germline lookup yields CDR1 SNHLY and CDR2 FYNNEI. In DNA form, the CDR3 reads TGTGCCAGCAGTGGTACTAGCGGGGGGTCCTACAATGAGCAGTTCTTC. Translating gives CASSGTSGGSYNEQFF.

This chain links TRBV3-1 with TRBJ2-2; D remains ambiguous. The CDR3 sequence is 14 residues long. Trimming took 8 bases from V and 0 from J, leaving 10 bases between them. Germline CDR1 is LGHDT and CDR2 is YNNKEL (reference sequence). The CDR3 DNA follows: TGTGCCAGCGTCGGAAGGACGAACACCGGGGAGCTGTTTTTT. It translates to CASVGRTNTGELFF.

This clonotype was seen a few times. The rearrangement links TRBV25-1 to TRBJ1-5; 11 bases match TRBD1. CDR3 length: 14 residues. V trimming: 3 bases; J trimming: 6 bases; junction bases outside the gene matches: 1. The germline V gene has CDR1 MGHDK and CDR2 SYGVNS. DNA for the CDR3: TGTGCCAGCAGTGAGGACAGGGGGCTTCAGCCCCAGCATTTT. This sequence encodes CASSEDRGLQPQHF.

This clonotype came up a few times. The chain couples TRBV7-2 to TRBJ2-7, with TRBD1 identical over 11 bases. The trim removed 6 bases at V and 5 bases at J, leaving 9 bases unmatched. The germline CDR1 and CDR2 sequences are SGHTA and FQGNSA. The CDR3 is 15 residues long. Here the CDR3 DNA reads TGTGCCAGCAGGCCGGGACAGGGGGTAGACAACGAGCAGTACTTC. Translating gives CASRPGQGVDNEQYF.

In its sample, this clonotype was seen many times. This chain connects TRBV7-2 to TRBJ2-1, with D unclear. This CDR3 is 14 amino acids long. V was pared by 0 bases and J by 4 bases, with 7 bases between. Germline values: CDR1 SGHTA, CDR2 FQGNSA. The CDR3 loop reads CASSLAGRYNEQFF. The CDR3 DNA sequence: TGTGCCAGCAGCTTAGCGGGAAGGTACAATGAGCAGTTCTTC.

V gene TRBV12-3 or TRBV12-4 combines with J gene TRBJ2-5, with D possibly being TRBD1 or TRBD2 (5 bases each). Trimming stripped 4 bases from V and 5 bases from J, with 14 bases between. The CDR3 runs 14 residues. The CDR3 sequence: CASSWGQWEETQYF. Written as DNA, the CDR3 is TGTGCCAGCAGTTGGGGCCAATGGGAGGAGACCCAGTACTTC.

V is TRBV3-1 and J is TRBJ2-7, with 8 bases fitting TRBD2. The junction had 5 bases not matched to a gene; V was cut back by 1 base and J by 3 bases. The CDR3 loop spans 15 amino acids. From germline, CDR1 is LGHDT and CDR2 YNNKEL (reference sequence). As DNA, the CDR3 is TGTGCCAGCAGCCAAGCCCCTAGCGGGTTCTACGAGCAGTACTTC. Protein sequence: CASSQAPSGFYEQYF.

The CDR3 reads CASSQRQNTGELFF. The DNA for the CDR3 is TGTGCCAGCAGCCAGAGACAGAACACCGGGGAGCTGTTTTTT. The J gene is TRBJ2-2, the V gene TRBV7-9; no firm D call. This CDR3 is 14 amino acids long. V was cut by 5 bases and J by 1 base, with 8 bases left in between. The germline V gene has CDR1 SEHNR and CDR2 FQNEAQ (reference sequence).

CDR3 coding DNA: TGTGCCATCAGTGAACAGGGTGTAGCACCCCTCCACTTT. Translation: CAISEQGVAPLHF. The chain recombines TRBV10-3 with TRBJ1-6, with D possibly matching TRBD1 (6 bases). Per the germline V gene, CDR1 is ENHRY and CDR2 is SYGVKD. The CDR3 loop spans 13 amino acids. V was trimmed by 3 bases and J by 11 bases, leaving 11 bases between them.

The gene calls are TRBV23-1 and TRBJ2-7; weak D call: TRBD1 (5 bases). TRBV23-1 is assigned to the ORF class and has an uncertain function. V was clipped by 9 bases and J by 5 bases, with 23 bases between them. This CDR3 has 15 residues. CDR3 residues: CARTPSQGFGDEQYF. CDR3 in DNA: TGCGCCAGGACACCCTCGCAGGGATTTGGCGACGAGCAGTACTTC.

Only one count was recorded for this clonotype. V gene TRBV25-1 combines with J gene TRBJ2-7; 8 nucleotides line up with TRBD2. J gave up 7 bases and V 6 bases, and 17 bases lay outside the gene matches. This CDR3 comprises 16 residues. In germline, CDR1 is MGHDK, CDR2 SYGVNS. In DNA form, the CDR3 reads TGTGCCAGCAGCGGCAATAGGGGACTAGTCGTGGGTGAGCAGTACTTC. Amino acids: CASSGNRGLVVGEQYF.

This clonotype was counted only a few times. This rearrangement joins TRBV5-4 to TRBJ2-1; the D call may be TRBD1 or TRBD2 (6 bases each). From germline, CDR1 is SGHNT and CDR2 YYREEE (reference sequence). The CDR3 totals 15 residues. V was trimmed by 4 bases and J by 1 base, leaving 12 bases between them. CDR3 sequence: CASSGGTRSYNEQFF. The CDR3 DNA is TGTGCCAGCAGCGGGGGGACAAGGTCCTACAATGAGCAGTTCTTC.

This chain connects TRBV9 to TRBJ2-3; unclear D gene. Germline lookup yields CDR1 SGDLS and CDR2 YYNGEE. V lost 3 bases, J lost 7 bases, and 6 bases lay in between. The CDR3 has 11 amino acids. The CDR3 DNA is TGTGCCAGCAGCGAAGTAAATACGCAGTATTTT. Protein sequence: CASSEVNTQYF.

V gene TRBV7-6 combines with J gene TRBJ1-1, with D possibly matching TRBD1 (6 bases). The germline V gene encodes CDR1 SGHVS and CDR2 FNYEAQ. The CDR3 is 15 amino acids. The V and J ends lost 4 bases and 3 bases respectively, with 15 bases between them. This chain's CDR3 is CASSSASGADTEAFF. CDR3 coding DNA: TGTGCCAGCAGCTCCGCCTCAGGGGCGGACACTGAAGCTTTCTTT.

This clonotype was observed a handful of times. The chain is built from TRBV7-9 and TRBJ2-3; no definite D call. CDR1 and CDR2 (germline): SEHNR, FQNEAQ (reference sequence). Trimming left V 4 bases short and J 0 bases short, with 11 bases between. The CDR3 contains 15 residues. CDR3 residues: CASSSPDASTDTQYF. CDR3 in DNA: TGTGCCAGCAGCTCGCCGGATGCGAGCACAGATACGCAGTATTTT.

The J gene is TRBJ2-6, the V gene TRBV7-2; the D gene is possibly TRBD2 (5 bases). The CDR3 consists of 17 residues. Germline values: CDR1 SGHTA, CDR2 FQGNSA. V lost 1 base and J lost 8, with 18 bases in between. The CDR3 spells CASSLGLRVDPSNVLTF. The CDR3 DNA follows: TGTGCCAGCAGCTTAGGTTTGAGGGTCGACCCGTCCAACGTCCTGACTTTC.

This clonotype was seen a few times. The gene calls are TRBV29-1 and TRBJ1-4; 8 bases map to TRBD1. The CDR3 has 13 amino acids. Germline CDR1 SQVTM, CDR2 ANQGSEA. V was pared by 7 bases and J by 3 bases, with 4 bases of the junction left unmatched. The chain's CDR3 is CSAMTGANEKLFF. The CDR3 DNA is TGCAGCGCAATGACAGGGGCTAATGAAAAACTGTTTTTT.

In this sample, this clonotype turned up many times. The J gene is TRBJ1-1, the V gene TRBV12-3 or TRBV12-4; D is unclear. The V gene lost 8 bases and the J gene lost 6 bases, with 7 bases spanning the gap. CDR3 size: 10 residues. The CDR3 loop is CASLLAEAFF. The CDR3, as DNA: TGTGCCAGCCTTCTAGCTGAAGCTTTCTTT.

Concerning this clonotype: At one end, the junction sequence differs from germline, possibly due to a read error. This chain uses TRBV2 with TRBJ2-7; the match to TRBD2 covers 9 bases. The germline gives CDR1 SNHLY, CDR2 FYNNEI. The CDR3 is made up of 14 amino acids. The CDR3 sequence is CASSEARSPGTSPF. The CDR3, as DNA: TGTGCCAGCAGTGAAGCCAGGTCACCCGGGACTAGCCCCTTC.

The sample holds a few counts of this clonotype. Here the CDR3 reads CASSFNGGVGEQYF. CDR3 sequence (DNA): TGTGCCAGCAGCTTCAACGGGGGGGTAGGGGAGCAGTACTTC. The chain carries TRBV7-2 and TRBJ2-7; TRBD2 aligns across 8 bases. Germline V CDR1 and CDR2: SGHTA, FQGNSA. The CDR3 covers 14 residues. J was trimmed by 7 bases and V by 3 bases; bases with no gene match: 8.

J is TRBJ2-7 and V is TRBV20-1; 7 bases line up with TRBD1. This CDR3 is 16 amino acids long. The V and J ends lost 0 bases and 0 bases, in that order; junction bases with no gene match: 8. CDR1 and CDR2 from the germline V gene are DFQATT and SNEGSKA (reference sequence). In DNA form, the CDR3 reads TGCAGTGCTAGAGATGCCCCGGGACAGATCTCCTACGAGCAGTACTTC. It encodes CSARDAPGQISYEQYF.

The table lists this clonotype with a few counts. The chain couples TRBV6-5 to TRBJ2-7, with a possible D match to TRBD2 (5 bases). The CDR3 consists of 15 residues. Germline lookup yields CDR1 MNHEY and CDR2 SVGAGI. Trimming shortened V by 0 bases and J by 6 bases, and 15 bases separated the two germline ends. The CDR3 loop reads CASSYSGGSSREQYF. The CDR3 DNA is TGTGCCAGCAGTTACTCAGGAGGTTCGTCTCGCGAGCAGTACTTC.